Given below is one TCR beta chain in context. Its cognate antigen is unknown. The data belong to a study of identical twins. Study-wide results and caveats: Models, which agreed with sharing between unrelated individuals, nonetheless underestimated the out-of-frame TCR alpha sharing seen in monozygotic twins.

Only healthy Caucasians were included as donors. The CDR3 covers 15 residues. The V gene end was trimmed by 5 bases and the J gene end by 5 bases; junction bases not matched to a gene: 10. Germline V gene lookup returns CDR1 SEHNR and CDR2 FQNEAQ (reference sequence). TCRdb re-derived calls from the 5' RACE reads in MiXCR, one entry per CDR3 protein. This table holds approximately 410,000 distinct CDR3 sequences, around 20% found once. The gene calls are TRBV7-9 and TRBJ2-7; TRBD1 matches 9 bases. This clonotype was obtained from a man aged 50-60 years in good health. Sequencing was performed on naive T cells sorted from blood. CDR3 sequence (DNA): TGTGCCAGCAGCCAATCGGGACAGGGAAGGCACGAGCAGTACTTC. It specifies CASSQSGQGRHEQYF. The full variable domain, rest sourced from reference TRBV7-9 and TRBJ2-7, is DTGVSQNPRHKITKRGQNVTFRCDPISEHNRLYWYRQTLGQGPEFLTYFQNEAQLEKSRLLSDRFSAERPKGSFSTLEIQRTEQGDSAMYLCASSQSGQGRHEQYFGPGTRLTVT.